These 18 T cell receptor beta chains share one sample of origin, sequenced in a study of OX40 agonist ivuxolimab in advanced cancers. Data came from immunoSEQ multiplex PCR; TCRdb stores just in-frame clones and leaves some out. The table includes over 70,000 clones, 85% to 90% detected once. Here the sequenced sample was CD4+ or CD8+ T cells sorted from blood, taken in a trial of the OX40 agonist ivuxolimab. These receptors all stem from an adult with an advanced solid tumor such as melanoma, head and neck, liver or kidney cancer.

The chain uses TRBV27 and TRBJ2-4; a weak D match, TRBD2 (5 bases). The CDR3 is made up of 16 amino acids. Germline assignment: CDR1 MNHEY and CDR2 SMNVEV (reference sequence). The germline V and J ends were trimmed by 0 bases and 0 bases, with 9 bases remaining between them. The CDR3 is CASSLSVGLAKNIQYF. CDR3 DNA: TGTGCCAGCAGTTTATCTGTAGGACTAGCCAAAAACATTCAGTACTTC.

This clone was counted between two and nine times. This sequence joins TRBV19 and TRBJ2-7; D may be TRBD1 (6 bases). CDR3 size: 14 residues. Germline V gene lookup returns CDR1 LNHDA and CDR2 SQIVND (reference sequence). V lost 5 bases to trimming and J lost 3 bases, with 14 bases between them. The CDR3 DNA reads TGTGCCAGTAGTCTAGGGGGAATGCTCTACGAGCAGTACTTC. Amino acids: CASSLGGMLYEQYF.

In this sample, this clone turned up a few times. This chain links TRBV6-1 with TRBJ2-2, with 8 bases aligning to TRBD1. Losses at the gene ends were 4 bases for V and 7 bases for J; bases not matched to a gene: 11. The V gene's germline CDR1 is MNHNS and CDR2 SASEGT. The CDR3 length is 16 residues. The CDR3 reads CASSAHRQGAIGELFF. The CDR3 DNA follows: TGTGCCAGCAGTGCACATCGGCAGGGGGCCATCGGGGAGCTGTTTTTT.

The J gene is TRBJ2-1, the V gene TRBV14; maybe TRBD1 (6 bases). Germline V gene data show CDR1 as SGHDN and CDR2 as FVKESK. The length of the CDR3 is 15 residues. Trimming took 4 bases from V and 4 from J, leaving 14 bases between them. The CDR3 loop is CASSRYRVGYNEQFF. As DNA, the CDR3 is TGTGCCAGCAGCCGGTACAGGGTAGGGTACAATGAGCAGTTCTTC.

The chain couples TRBV7-9 to TRBJ1-1, with 9 bases aligning to TRBD1. V lost 5 bases and J lost 0; bases outside the gene matches: 4. The CDR3 contains 15 residues. CDR1 and CDR2 from the germline V gene are SEHNR and FQNEAQ (reference sequence). The CDR3 here is CASSAGQGMNTEAFF. CDR3 nucleotides: TGTGCCAGCAGCGCCGGACAGGGGATGAACACTGAAGCTTTCTTT.

CDR3 protein: CASSLRQLAVSTDTQYF. CDR3 DNA: TGCGCCAGCAGCTTGCGGCAATTGGCGGTGAGCACAGATACGCAGTATTTT. The rearrangement links TRBV5-1 to TRBJ2-3; D not certain. Trimming removed 1 base from V and 0 bases from J, with 15 bases in between. Looked up from germline, CDR1 is SGHRS and CDR2 is YFSETQ. The CDR3 spans 17 residues.

The rearrangement links TRBV15 to TRBJ2-1; D may be TRBD1 (6 bases). CDR1 and CDR2 from the germline V gene are LNHNV and YYDKDF (reference sequence). Trimming removed 0 bases from V and 7 bases from J, with 16 bases in between. The CDR3 is 16 amino acids. This CDR3 is CATSREFRGKRNEQFF. The CDR3 nucleotides are TGTGCCACCAGCAGAGAATTTAGGGGGAAAAGAAATGAGCAGTTCTTC.

The CDR3 DNA reads as TGTGCCAGCAGGACAGGGAGGAGCTCTGGGGCCAACGTCCTGACTTTC. It encodes CASRTGRSSGANVLTF. The genes are TRBV21-1 and TRBJ2-6; the table calls TRBD1, which could not be checked here. TRBV21-1 is a documented pseudogene. The CDR3 is 16 residues long.

V gene TRBV7-3 combines with J gene TRBJ2-5, with 7 nucleotides matching TRBD2. Germline CDR1 SGHTA, CDR2 FQGTGA. With 2 bases clipped from V and 1 base from J, the junction kept 4 bases outside the gene matches. The CDR3 loop spans 15 amino acids. DNA of the CDR3: TGTGCCAGCAGCTTATGGGCTAGCGGCCAAGAGACCCAGTACTTC. Translation: CASSLWASGQETQYF.

Remarks on this clone: At one end the junction does not follow the germline gene, possibly because of a read error. This chain uses TRBV7-3 with TRBJ2-1; TRBD1 might be the D (6 bases). The CDR3 covers 15 residues. Germline values: CDR1 SGHTA, CDR2 FQGTGA. This CDR3 reads CASSLIRGSFNEQFF. CDR3 DNA sequence: TGTGCCAGCAGCTTAATCAGGGGATCCTTCAATGAGCAGTTCTTC.

The chain recombines TRBV27 with TRBJ2-1; 7 nucleotides agree with TRBD2. J was trimmed by 5 bases and V by 8 bases; bases with no gene match: 12. The CDR3 loop spans 15 amino acids. The germline CDR1 and CDR2 sequences are MNHEY and SMNVEV (reference sequence). CDR3 nucleotide sequence: TGTGCCAGCGCCAAGCGAGGGCTAGCGGACAATGAGCAGTTCTTC. Protein sequence: CASAKRGLADNEQFF.

The chain links TRBV19 to TRBJ2-1, with 11 bases aligning to TRBD2. This CDR3 region has 15 residues. The V gene end was trimmed by 7 bases and the J gene end by 6 bases; junction bases not matched to a gene: 8. Germline-derived CDR1 and CDR2 are LNHDA and SQIVND (reference sequence). CDR3 in DNA: TGTGCCAGTACCCCGACTAGCGGGACTTTCAATGAGCAGTTCTTC. Translation: CASTPTSGTFNEQFF.

The chain couples TRBV6-5 to TRBJ2-7, with 8 bases matching TRBD2. Germline V gene data show CDR1 as MNHEY and CDR2 as SVGAGI. Trimming at V came to 6 bases and at J to 3 bases, leaving 4 bases not matched to a gene. This CDR3 region has 13 residues. The CDR3 DNA reads TGTGCCAGCAGGGGACTAGGAAGCTACGAGCAGTACTTC. Amino acid sequence: CASRGLGSYEQYF.

The rearrangement links TRBV7-9 to TRBJ2-4, with TRBD1 as a possible D gene (6 bases). With 5 bases removed from V and 0 bases from J, the gap between germline ends came to 14 bases. There are 16 residues in the CDR3. Germline V gene sequence: CDR1 SEHNR, CDR2 FQNEAQ (reference sequence). The DNA of the CDR3 is TGTGCCAGCAGCCCCATGACAGGCCTAGCCAAAAACATTCAGTACTTC. This translates into CASSPMTGLAKNIQYF.

Here the CDR3 reads CASSPRLGQETQYF. CDR3 in DNA: TGTGCCAGCAGCCCGCGACTCGGGCAAGAGACCCAGTACTTC. The gene calls are TRBV7-6 and TRBJ2-5, with D hard to call. V gave up 5 bases and J gave up 2 bases, with 12 bases separating them. The CDR3 is 14 amino acids. The germline V gene encodes CDR1 SGHVS and CDR2 FNYEAQ.

The chain recombines TRBV5-6 with TRBJ1-2, with TRBD1 as a possible D gene (5 bases). The CDR3 is 14 amino acids. Germline V gives CDR1 SGHDT, CDR2 YYEEEE. V gave up 1 base and J gave up 4 bases, with 11 bases separating them. The CDR3 nucleotides are TGTGCCAGCAGCTTGTTGGGGGTCCTCTATGGCTACACCTTC. This translates into CASSLLGVLYGYTF.

V is TRBV5-6 and J is TRBJ2-1; D call uncertain. Per germline, CDR1 SGHDT and CDR2 YYEEEE. The CDR3 spans 15 residues. V shed 4 bases and J shed 6 bases, with 17 bases lying between them. For the CDR3, the DNA is TGTGCCAGCAGCCTAACCTCGAGGAAGGGCAATGAGCAGTTCTTC. Protein product: CASSLTSRKGNEQFF.

The chain carries TRBV7-6 and TRBJ2-3; D is perhaps TRBD2 (7 bases). Germline V gives CDR1 SGHVS, CDR2 FNYEAQ. V was shortened by 6 bases and J by 4 bases, with 14 bases between the two germline ends. This CDR3 comprises 14 residues. The CDR3 spells CASSRGAGADTQYF. Here the CDR3 DNA reads TGTGCCAGCAGTCGGGGGGCAGGGGCAGATACGCAGTATTTT.